This T cell receptor beta chain was identified during a study of OX40 agonist ivuxolimab in advanced cancers. With regard to the full study: Ivuxolimab was a fully human IgG2 agonistic monoclonal antibody targeting the costimulatory receptor OX40 (CD134). The purpose of peripheral TCRbeta sequencing was to test whether ivuxolimab changed TCR sequence diversity and led to clonal T-cell expansion. The paper covers the monotherapy dose-escalation part of the phase I ivuxolimab trial, which included N of about 50 patients. Intravenous ivuxolimab was administered to patients every 2 weeks at six dose levels: 0.01, 0.1, 0.3, 1.5, 3 and 10 mg/kg. Among the 50 to 55 dose-escalation patients, some 19 had hepatocellular carcinoma, approximately 15 melanoma, 9 renal cell carcinoma and 9 head and neck cancer. Partial responses were achieved by three dose-escalation patients, of whom one had hepatocellular carcinoma and two had cutaneous melanoma. A male proportion of nearly 85% and a mean age of about 60 years, ranging from roughly 23 to 85, were recorded for the dose-escalation cohort. Prior anti-PD-1, anti-PD-L1 or anti-CTLA-4 therapy was permitted, and checkpoint inhibitors had been received by less than 45% of dose-escalation patients.

Patients with a history of autoimmune disease or receiving systemic immunosuppression were excluded from the trial. Peripheral blood for TCR sequencing was collected from all dose cohorts at baseline, on cycle 4 day 1, and on cycle 7 day 1. The samples were taken from a phase I, first-in-human, multicenter, open-label dose-escalation trial of ivuxolimab. Adults with locally advanced or metastatic melanoma, renal cell, hepatocellular, or head and neck squamous cell carcinoma were enrolled in the trial. Before TCR sequencing, CD4+ T cells and CD8+ T cells were sorted from peripheral blood as separate populations. Genomic DNA was extracted from sorted cells for sequencing of the TCRbeta CDR3 region. The immunoSEQ Assay was used to sequence the TCRbeta CDR3 regions. Drawn from immuneACCESS, this table holds only the in-frame rearrangements with V and J called that TCRdb kept. Clones are partly lost; checked studies trace under half to an unresolved V gene and leave the rest unexplained. The sample includes tens of thousands of clones, with roughly 78% observed a single time. The ten biggest clones cover around 5% of the sample.

Regarding this clone: Its antigen is still unknown. One base away there is no much larger clone; base qualities are not given.

CDR3 length: 15 amino acids, cysteine to phenylalanine. The entry retains the CDR3 DNA only, 45 bases that are in frame from base 1. The trim is 4 bases for V and 0 bases for J, with a gap of 13 bases between the germline ends. CDR1 SGDLS and CDR2 YYNGEE are derived from the germline V gene. Overall results and qualifications from the work: Clonal expansion of both CD4+ and CD8+ blood T cells was observed from baseline to week 6 at doses 0.1 to 3.0 mg/kg. Low levels of normalized T-cell clonal expansion were also shown by some nonresponding patients. On average, CD8+ T cells showed more expanded clones than CD4+ T cells after ivuxolimab. In the 0.1-3.0 mg/kg groups, partial responders were among the patients with the lowest normalized peripheral clonal expansion, particularly in CD8+ T cells. The antigen specificity of the clonally expanded peripheral T cells was not determined.

This clonotype was obtained from an adult with an advanced solid tumor such as melanoma, head and neck, liver or kidney cancer. This receptor chain uses TRBV9 and TRBJ1-1; a tentative D call is TRBD1 (6 bases match). The sequenced sample was CD4+ or CD8+ T cells sorted from blood, obtained in a trial of the OX40 agonist ivuxolimab. The DNA is as follows: TGTGCCAGCAGCCCCCGGACAGAAATGAACACTGAAGCTTTCTTT. The resulting protein is CASSPRTEMNTEAFF.